The source of this T cell receptor (beta chain) is a study of technical replicates of blood from a few donors. TCRdb's copy holds only in-frame clones and misses some; the assay was immunoSEQ multiplex PCR. This sample has roughly 79,000 clones, with about 81% found just once. The V gene's germline CDR1 is SGHTA and CDR2 FQGNSA. The ends lost 3 bases at V and 2 bases at J; junction bases unmatched: 0. This CDR3 contains 14 residues. V usage is TRBV7-2 and J usage is TRBJ2-7, with 11 bases identical to TRBD2. The sample consisted of PBMCs. The sequence was obtained from a human donor in good health. Some clones in this sample may be carry-over from other donors' samples. CDR3 protein: CASSFSGGAYEQYF. CDR3 nucleotide sequence: TGTGCCAGCAGCTTTAGCGGGGGGGCCTACGAGCAGTACTTC. The variable domain in full, with the rest retrieved from reference TRBV7-2 and TRBJ2-7, is GAGVSQSPSNKVTEKGKDVELRCDPISGHTALYWYRQSLGQGLEFLIYFQGNSAPDKSGLPSDRFSAERTGGSVSTLTIQRTQQEDSAVYLCASSFSGGAYEQYFGPGTRLTVT.